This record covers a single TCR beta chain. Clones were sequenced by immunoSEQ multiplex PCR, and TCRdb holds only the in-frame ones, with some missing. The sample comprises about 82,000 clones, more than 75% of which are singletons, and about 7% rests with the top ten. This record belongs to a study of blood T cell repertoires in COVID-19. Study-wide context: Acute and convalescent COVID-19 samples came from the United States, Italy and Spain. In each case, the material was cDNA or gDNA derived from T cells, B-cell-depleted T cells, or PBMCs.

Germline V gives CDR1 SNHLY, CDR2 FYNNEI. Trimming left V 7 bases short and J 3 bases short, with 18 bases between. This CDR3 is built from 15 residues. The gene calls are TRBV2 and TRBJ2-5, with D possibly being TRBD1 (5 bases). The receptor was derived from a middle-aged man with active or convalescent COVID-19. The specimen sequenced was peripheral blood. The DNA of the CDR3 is TGTGCCAGCAACCAGGACAATAAAGCAGAAGAGACCCAGTACTTC. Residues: CASNQDNKAEETQYF.